The 32 T cell receptor beta chains below come from one sample, sequenced in a study of blood T cell repertoires in COVID-19 (dated by TCRdb to the early 2020s). Libraries were constructed by the immunoSEQ multiplex PCR assay. TCRdb holds this immuneACCESS table with in-frame rearrangements only. Some clones are missing; in checked studies, unresolved V genes explain under half, and the rest has no known cause. This sample gives approximately 290,000 clones in total; roughly 80% of them show up just once. Less than 20% of the sample belongs to the ten largest clones. The source material was peripheral blood. These receptors originate from a person between 70 and 80 years old with COVID-19, enrolled during active disease.

A few counts support this clone. The chain uses TRBV4-2 and TRBJ2-2; the match to TRBD2 covers 12 bases. Germline assignment: CDR1 LGHNA and CDR2 YNFKEQ. Trimming cost V 3 bases and J 6 bases; bases outside gene matches: 5. CDR3 size: 16 residues. CDR3 bases: TGTGCCAGCAGCCAGGCTAGCGGGAGGGCCCCCGGGGAGCTGTTTTTT. Translating it yields CASSQASGRAPGELFF.

The CDR3 nucleotides read TGTGCCAGCAGTTTCTCGGTGAACACCGGGGAGCTGTTTTTT. This translates into CASSFSVNTGELFF. J is TRBJ2-2 and V is TRBV28; no firm D call. V lost 3 bases, J lost 1 base, and 6 bases lay in between. Germline values: CDR1 MDHEN, CDR2 SYDVKM. The CDR3 extends over 14 amino acids.

This clone has only one observation. The J gene is TRBJ1-6, the V gene TRBV3-1 (or the pseudogene TRBV3-2), with D unclear. Germline CDR1 is LGHDT and CDR2 is YNNKEL (reference sequence). The CDR3 totals 13 residues. Trimming stripped 1 base from V and 12 bases from J, with 10 bases between. CDR3 amino acids: CASSQVGGQPLHF. As DNA, the CDR3 is TGTGCCAGCAGCCAAGTAGGAGGGCAACCCCTCCACTTT.

The rearrangement links TRBV10-3 to TRBJ2-5; TRBD1 aligns across 7 bases. Per the germline V gene, CDR1 is ENHRY and CDR2 is SYGVKD. This CDR3 has 17 amino acids. The V and J ends lost 6 bases and 1 base, in that order; junction bases with no gene match: 14. The DNA of the CDR3 is TGTGCCATCAGCAACAGGGGAGTCGGTGACACCCAAGAGACCCAGTACTTC. This gives the protein CAISNRGVGDTQETQYF.

The count of this clone is one. V usage is TRBV5-4 and J usage is TRBJ2-5; D unclear. Deletions cut 0 bases from V and 5 bases from J, with 11 bases between. Germline-derived CDR1 and CDR2 are SGHNT and YYREEE (reference sequence). The CDR3 spans 14 residues. The CDR3 DNA is TGTGCCAGCAGCTTGGGAGGCCGCCGGGAGACCCAGTACTTC. Translating it yields CASSLGGRRETQYF.

The genes are TRBV9 and TRBJ2-7; D is perhaps TRBD2 (5 bases). The CDR3 consists of 16 residues. The V gene lost 4 bases and the J gene lost 3 bases, with 20 bases spanning the gap. Germline loops: CDR1 SGDLS, CDR2 YYNGEE. In DNA form, the CDR3 reads TGTGCCAGCAGCCCCGGCTCAGACGCTAGCCTCTACGAGCAGTACTTC. Amino acid sequence: CASSPGSDASLYEQYF.

The chain combines TRBV6-4 with TRBJ2-1; weak D call: TRBD1 (5 bases). Germline lookup yields CDR1 MRHNA and CDR2 SNTAGT. V was pared by 3 bases and J by 7 bases, with 13 bases between. CDR3 length equals 14 residues. CDR3 residues: CASSEGVWGNEQFF. The CDR3 bases are TGTGCCAGCAGTGAAGGGGTGTGGGGAAATGAGCAGTTCTTC.

This sequence joins TRBV27 and TRBJ2-7; D is perhaps TRBD1 (6 bases). V was shortened by 5 bases and J by 0 bases, with 11 bases between the two germline ends. This CDR3 is built from 14 residues. Germline CDR1 and CDR2: MNHEY and SMNVEV (reference sequence). For the CDR3, the DNA is TGTGCCAGCAGTCTAACAGGGAGCTCCTACGAGCAGTACTTC. Amino acid sequence: CASSLTGSSYEQYF.

V is TRBV11-2 and J is TRBJ1-1; D uncertain. The V gene's germline CDR1 is SGHAT and CDR2 FQNNGV. The CDR3 runs to 12 residues. Trimming cost V 1 base and J 5 bases, with 5 bases left between them. The CDR3 spells CASSLATTEAFF. The CDR3 coding sequence is TGTGCCAGCAGCTTAGCTACGACTGAAGCTTTCTTT.

This clone was counted once. The gene calls are TRBV27 and TRBJ1-1, with D perhaps matching TRBD1 (6 bases). The CDR3 spans 14 residues. CDR1 and CDR2 from the germline V gene are MNHEY and SMNVEV (reference sequence). V lost 5 bases and J 6 bases, leaving 16 bases between the germline ends. The CDR3 coding sequence is TGTGCCAGCAGTCCACAGGGCAGGGTGTCTGAAGCTTTCTTT. Amino acids: CASSPQGRVSEAFF.

The chain joins TRBV4-1 to TRBJ2-7; no clear D gene. In germline, CDR1 is MGHRA, CDR2 YSYEKL. The CDR3 spans 15 residues. Trimming pared 0 bases from V and 3 bases from J, leaving 12 bases between. The DNA for the CDR3 is TGCGCCAGCAGCCAAGAAGACACCTCCCTCTACGAGCAGTACTTC. Protein product: CASSQEDTSLYEQYF.

The rearrangement uses TRBV7-2 and TRBJ2-2, with a weak D call TRBD2 (7 bases). Per germline, CDR1 SGHTA and CDR2 FQGNSA. The CDR3 has 17 residues. V was clipped by 5 bases and J by 4 bases, with 20 bases between them. The CDR3 loop is CASSGGGPGRGTGELFF. CDR3 DNA sequence: TGTGCCAGCAGCGGGGGGGGCCCAGGACGGGGCACCGGGGAGCTGTTTTTT. Supplemented by reference TRBV7-2 and TRBJ2-2, the full variable domain reads GAGVSQSPSNKVTEKGKDVELRCDPISGHTALYWYRQSLGQGLEFLIYFQGNSAPDKSGLPSDRFSAERTGGSVSTLTIQRTQQEDSAVYLCASSGGGPGRGTGELFFGEGSRLTVL.

The chain has TRBV5-1 and TRBJ1-3; 7 bases are shared with TRBD1. Unmatched junction bases numbered 5, after V lost 0 bases and J lost 2 bases. The CDR3 contains 16 residues. Germline values: CDR1 SGHRS, CDR2 YFSETQ. The DNA of the CDR3 is TGCGCCAGCAGCTTGGAGGCAGGGGGTACTGGAAACACCATATATTTT. It specifies CASSLEAGGTGNTIYF.

This clone was found many times. The V call is TRBV4-1, the J call TRBJ2-1; 7 positions agree with TRBD2. Germline lookup yields CDR1 MGHRA and CDR2 YSYEKL. After removal of 1 base from V and 4 bases from J, the junction contained 4 bases not matched to a gene. CDR3 length equals 15 residues. The CDR3, as DNA: TGCGCCAGCAGCCAAGGACTAGCACAGTACAATGAGCAGTTCTTC. The encoded protein is CASSQGLAQYNEQFF.

V usage is TRBV19 and J usage is TRBJ1-2, with 7 nucleotides matching TRBD1. The V gene end was trimmed by 4 bases and the J gene end by 4 bases; junction bases not matched to a gene: 3. Germline V CDR1 and CDR2: LNHDA, SQIVND (reference sequence). The CDR3 has 13 amino acids. The CDR3 reads CASSRQGAYGYTF. The CDR3 coding sequence is TGTGCCAGTAGTAGACAGGGAGCCTATGGCTACACCTTC.

The gene calls are TRBV2 and TRBJ2-7, with D unclear. The CDR3 length is 11 residues. Trimming took off 4 bases at V and 9 bases at J, with 10 bases between the two ends. Germline assignment: CDR1 SNHLY and CDR2 FYNNEI. CDR3 sequence reads: CASSVRQRQYF. In nucleotides, the CDR3 is TGTGCCAGCAGTGTTCGCCAGCGGCAGTACTTC.

V and J are TRBV12-3 or TRBV12-4 and TRBJ1-5, with 8 bases that match TRBD1. The V segment lost 8 bases and the J segment 9 bases; nucleotides outside the gene matches: 9. CDR3 length equals 13 residues. The CDR3 DNA reads as TGTGCCAGCCGGGACAGGCTGCTTACGCCCCAGCATTTT. It encodes CASRDRLLTPQHF.

About this clone: The conserved phenylalanine or tryptophan is not found at the CDR3 terminus, so this likely reflects a read error. The limits of the CDR3 on the DNA are not certain, so only TCRdb's listed CDR3 is given. V and J are TRBV4-3 and TRBJ1-1; TRBD1 is the table's D call and was not checked against the DNA. The CDR3 is 13 amino acids in total, end residues counted. In germline, CDR1 is LGHNA, CDR2 YSLEER. CDR3 amino acids: CASSQRTGVQPVL.

The J gene is TRBJ1-4, the V gene TRBV30; 8 bases fit TRBD1. CDR3 length equals 16 residues. Germline values: CDR1 GTSNPN, CDR2 SVGIG (reference sequence). V gave up 2 bases and J gave up 1 base; unmatched junction bases: 6. The DNA of the CDR3 is TGTGCCTGGAGTCCAGGGGGCTCGGGAACTAATGAAAAACTGTTTTTT. Translation: CAWSPGGSGTNEKLFF.

V and J are TRBV5-4 and TRBJ2-3, with D unclear. Germline CDR1 SGHNT, CDR2 YYREEE (reference sequence). V lost 1 base and J 5 bases, leaving 20 bases between the germline ends. The CDR3 runs 17 residues. The DNA for the CDR3 is TGTGCCAGCAGCTTGCTCGGAGTAAGATCCCTATTAGATACGCAGTATTTT. This sequence encodes CASSLLGVRSLLDTQYF.

V usage is TRBV6-5 and J usage is TRBJ2-5; 7 nucleotides align to TRBD2. CDR3 length equals 14 residues. Germline values: CDR1 MNHEY, CDR2 SVGAGI. Germline trimming cut 8 bases from V and 5 bases from J; bases unmatched to any gene: 11. CDR3 protein: CASGGAGVGETQYF. The CDR3 DNA sequence: TGTGCCAGCGGAGGGGCGGGAGTAGGTGAGACCCAGTACTTC.

This clone has a single count. At the DNA level, this CDR3 is encoded by other sequences in the same sample as well. The V and J genes are TRBV27 and TRBJ2-5; D is uncertain. V lost 2 bases to trimming and J lost 5 bases, with 9 bases between them. The germline V gene has CDR1 MNHEY and CDR2 SMNVEV (reference sequence). This CDR3 has 13 amino acids. The CDR3 protein is CASSLLPGETQYF. The CDR3 DNA follows: TGTGCCAGCAGTTTACTCCCCGGTGAGACCCAGTACTTC.

This chain uses TRBV24-1 with TRBJ2-3; TRBD2 is a possible D gene (5 bases). Germline V gives CDR1 KGHDR, CDR2 SFDVKD. Trimming stripped 4 bases from V and 5 bases from J, with 15 bases between. The length of the CDR3 is 15 residues. The CDR3 bases are TGTGCCACCAGTGACCCGGTCGGCCGGGGAGATACGCAGTATTTT. Amino acid sequence: CATSDPVGRGDTQYF.

The CDR3: CASSPRPGRPQHF. As DNA, the CDR3 is TGTGCCAGCAGCCCCCGTCCGGGTCGGCCCCAGCATTTT. The rearrangement uses TRBV7-2 and TRBJ1-5; no clear D. Germline V gives CDR1 SGHTA, CDR2 FQGNSA. CDR3 size: 13 residues. V was clipped by 5 bases and J by 9 bases, with 14 bases between them.

The chain links TRBV6-5 to TRBJ1-1; D not certain. In germline, CDR1 is MNHEY, CDR2 SVGAGI. The CDR3 loop spans 16 amino acids. V was clipped by 4 bases and J by 1 base, with 16 bases between them. DNA of the CDR3: TGTGCCAGCAGTTCCAGTAAGGGAGGACCGAACACTGAAGCTTTCTTT. The encoded protein is CASSSSKGGPNTEAFF.

The V and J genes are TRBV19 and TRBJ2-7; the match to TRBD1 covers 7 bases. The germline gives CDR1 LNHDA, CDR2 SQIVND (reference sequence). The J segment lost 3 bases and the V segment lost 3 bases, leaving 5 bases of the junction unmatched. CDR3 length: 14 residues. In nucleotides, the CDR3 is TGTGCCAGTAGTATGCTGGGGACAGTCTACGAGCAGTACTTC. It yields the protein CASSMLGTVYEQYF.

The chain employs TRBV3-1 (or the pseudogene TRBV3-2) and TRBJ2-7; 8 nucleotides align to TRBD2. Per the germline V gene, CDR1 is LGHDT and CDR2 is YNNKEL (reference sequence). The junction had 11 bases not matched to a gene; V was cut back by 6 bases and J by 7 bases. The CDR3 is 14 amino acids. In DNA form, the CDR3 reads TGTGCCAGCAGTCGGGAGGGCCTTCTCGGTGAGCAGTACTTC. Translation gives CASSREGLLGEQYF.

The V call is TRBV6-5, the J call TRBJ2-3; tentatively, D is TRBD1 (7 bases). The CDR3 covers 15 residues. Per the germline V gene, CDR1 is MNHEY and CDR2 is SVGAGI. The V and J ends lost 5 bases and 6 bases respectively, with 18 bases between them. CDR3: CASSQGGGAGDTQYF. The CDR3 bases are TGTGCCAGCAGTCAGGGGGGCGGGGCTGGGGATACGCAGTATTTT.

The rearrangement uses TRBV7-9 and TRBJ1-6; D uncertain. The CDR3 is 16 amino acids. The germline V gene has CDR1 SEHNR and CDR2 FQNEAQ (reference sequence). The germline V and J ends were trimmed by 4 bases and 3 bases, with 13 bases remaining between them. CDR3 amino acids: CASSSGERIYNSPLHF. The CDR3, as DNA: TGTGCCAGCAGCTCCGGGGAGAGAATCTATAATTCACCCCTCCACTTT.

V gene TRBV11-2 combines with J gene TRBJ1-2; 12 nucleotides match TRBD1. From germline, CDR1 is SGHAT and CDR2 FQNNGV. This CDR3 has 14 amino acids. The V gene end was trimmed by 5 bases and the J gene end by 8 bases; junction bases not matched to a gene: 6. CDR3 sequence (DNA): TGTGCCAGCAGCCAACCCGGGACAGGGGGCGGCTACACCTTC. Its translation: CASSQPGTGGGYTF.

The DNA of the CDR3 is TGTGCCAGCAGTTTATCATGGACAGGGAGAGGCGACACCGGGGAGCTGTTTTTT. Residues: CASSLSWTGRGDTGELFF. This chain joins TRBV27 and TRBJ2-2; TRBD1 agrees at 8 bases. The CDR3 length is 18 residues. The V gene end was trimmed by 0 bases and the J gene end by 3 bases; junction bases not matched to a gene: 9. Looked up from germline, CDR1 is MNHEY and CDR2 is SMNVEV (reference sequence).

A single count supports this clone. V gene TRBV27 combines with J gene TRBJ2-1; 8 bases map to TRBD1. CDR1 and CDR2 from the germline V gene are MNHEY and SMNVEV (reference sequence). J gave up 12 bases and V 4 bases, and 8 bases lay outside the gene matches. The CDR3 runs 13 residues. The CDR3 loop reads CASSSTGDGGQFF. Written as DNA, the CDR3 is TGTGCCAGCAGTTCGACAGGGGACGGGGGGCAGTTCTTC.